Following are 14 T cell receptor beta chains from one sample sequenced in a study of T cell responses to AZD1222 COVID-19 vaccine. Using immunoSEQ multiplex PCR, the repertoire was profiled, and TCRdb retains in-frame clones only, with some absent. Of approximately 100,000 clones listed, roughly 86% are singletons. Sequenced here: peripheral blood, sampled 28 days after the second AZD1222 dose. These receptors were obtained from an adult who received the AZD1222 COVID-19 vaccine.

This rearrangement joins TRBV19 to TRBJ2-3; 14 nucleotides match TRBD2. Germline trimming cut 4 bases from V and 3 bases from J; bases unmatched to any gene: 6. The length of the CDR3 is 17 residues. Germline V gene lookup returns CDR1 LNHDA and CDR2 SQIVND (reference sequence). The CDR3: CASSTYGTSGRTDTQYF. Written as DNA, the CDR3 is TGTGCCAGTAGTACATATGGGACTAGCGGGAGAACAGATACGCAGTATTTT. The whole variable domain, filled in from reference TRBV19 and TRBJ2-3, reads DGGITQSPKYLFRKEGQNVTLSCEQNLNHDAMYWYRQDPGQGLRLIYYSQIVNDFQKGDIAEGYSVSREKKESFPLTVTSAQKNPTAFYLCASSTYGTSGRTDTQYFGPGTRLTVL.

V is TRBV2 and J is TRBJ2-7; 13 bases map to TRBD2. The CDR3 totals 13 residues. V trimming: 9 bases; J trimming: 3 bases; junction bases outside the gene matches: 2. CDR1 and CDR2 from the germline V gene are SNHLY and FYNNEI. CDR3 amino acids: CARGLAGVYEQYF. In nucleotides, the CDR3 is TGTGCCAGAGGACTAGCGGGGGTCTACGAGCAGTACTTC.

The chain recombines TRBV2 with TRBJ1-2; D remains ambiguous. Trimming shortened V by 3 bases and J by 6 bases, and 11 bases separated the two germline ends. Germline V CDR1 and CDR2: SNHLY, FYNNEI. The CDR3 spans 13 residues. The DNA of the CDR3 is TGTGCCAGCAGTGACTCCAAAGTCCATGGCTACACCTTC. Translation gives CASSDSKVHGYTF.

The V and J genes are TRBV7-8 and TRBJ2-5; 7 positions agree with TRBD2. Germline CDR1 is SGHVS and CDR2 is FQNEAQ. The junction had 8 bases not matched to a gene; V was cut back by 2 bases and J by 5 bases. The CDR3 covers 15 residues. The CDR3 spells CASSLFAGVRETQYF. The CDR3 DNA reads TGTGCCAGCAGCTTATTTGCGGGAGTGAGGGAGACCCAGTACTTC.

J is TRBJ1-2 and V is TRBV6-5, with TRBD1 identical over 7 bases. Germline-derived CDR1 and CDR2 are MNHEY and SVGAGI. Germline trimming cut 6 bases from V and 8 bases from J; bases unmatched to any gene: 15. The CDR3 is 15 residues long. The CDR3 DNA follows: TGTGCCAGCAGAGGACCGGGACAGCGGATCCAGGGCTACACCTTC. It encodes CASRGPGQRIQGYTF.

The chain's CDR3 is CASSSQGLGGYTF. The CDR3 DNA reads TGTGCCAGCAGTTCACAGGGGTTGGGTGGCTACACCTTC. The chain joins TRBV28 to TRBJ1-2; 7 bases fit TRBD1. The CDR3 totals 13 residues. V lost 4 bases and J lost 7; bases outside the gene matches: 6. CDR1 and CDR2 from the germline V gene are MDHEN and SYDVKM.

For this clone: It is unclear where the CDR3 begins or ends on the DNA, so no DNA is shown, and the CDR3 is as TCRdb lists it. The genes are TRBV2 and TRBJ2-2. In germline, CDR1 is SNHLY, CDR2 FYNNEI. Counting both end residues, the CDR3 totals 15 amino acids. The CDR3 reads CASPSAPANTGELFF.

The J gene is TRBJ2-7, the V gene TRBV2; tentative D call: TRBD1 (6 bases). Trimming shortened V by 6 bases and J by 4 bases, and 22 bases separated the two germline ends. This CDR3 has 16 amino acids. In germline, CDR1 is SNHLY, CDR2 FYNNEI. In nucleotides, the CDR3 is TGTGCCAGCAGATTCGAACAGGGCTTCGTCGGGTACGAGCAGTACTTC. The encoded protein is CASRFEQGFVGYEQYF.

This chain connects TRBV5-1 to TRBJ1-4, with D unresolved. Trimming shortened V by 3 bases and J by 6 bases, and 12 bases separated the two germline ends. This CDR3 has 14 residues. Germline CDR1 reads SGHRS; CDR2 reads YFSETQ. CDR3 DNA sequence: TGCGCCAGCAGCTCCTACGGAGGGTATGAAAAACTGTTTTTT. It encodes CASSSYGGYEKLFF.

This sequence joins TRBV5-1 and TRBJ1-2; D possibly corresponds to TRBD1 (5 bases). This CDR3 has 14 amino acids. Deletions cut 0 bases from V and 4 bases from J, with 10 bases between. Germline V gives CDR1 SGHRS, CDR2 YFSETQ. CDR3 coding DNA: TGCGCCAGCAGCTTGGAGGGGCAGTCCTATGGCTACACCTTC. Translated, it gives CASSLEGQSYGYTF.

The rearrangement uses TRBV6-5 and TRBJ1-3, with D perhaps TRBD1 (5 bases). CDR3 size: 13 residues. The germline V gene encodes CDR1 MNHEY and CDR2 SVGAGI. The CDR3 region is CGCTDIVGNTIYF. CDR3 nucleotides: TGTGGATGTACGGACATTGTCGGAAACACCATATATTTT.

The gene calls are TRBV30 and TRBJ1-1; D is unclear. Trimming took 5 bases from V and 5 from J, leaving 6 bases between them. The germline V gene has CDR1 GTSNPN and CDR2 SVGIG (reference sequence). CDR3 length equals 10 residues. The CDR3: CAWGRTEAFF. CDR3 DNA: TGTGCCTGGGGCCGGACTGAAGCTTTCTTT.

The chain joins TRBV5-4 to TRBJ1-2; the match to TRBD1 covers 9 bases. Germline lookup yields CDR1 SGHNT and CDR2 YYREEE (reference sequence). Germline trimming cut 4 bases from V and 6 bases from J; bases unmatched to any gene: 10. There are 15 residues in the CDR3. This CDR3 is CASSPPQGAWDGYTF. The CDR3 bases are TGTGCCAGCAGCCCCCCACAGGGGGCTTGGGATGGCTACACCTTC.

The chain couples TRBV18 to TRBJ2-7; a possible D gene is TRBD2 (6 bases). The germline CDR1 and CDR2 sequences are KGHSH and LQKENI. CDR3 size: 15 residues. V gave up 3 bases and J gave up 5 bases, with 17 bases separating them. The CDR3 is CASSPLPLGGHEQYF. In DNA form, the CDR3 reads TGTGCCAGCTCACCCCTCCCCTTAGGAGGGCACGAGCAGTACTTC.